A single sample is the source of the 14 T cell receptor beta chains below, sequenced in a study of STAT3 mutations in large granular lymphocyte leukemia. Study conclusions and caveats: Every T-LGLL patient had at least one immunodominant TCRbeta clonotype.

The antigens for these receptors are not known. Assay: immunoSEQ multiplex PCR; the TCRdb copy retains only in-frame clones and omits some. The data show about 2,400 clones, around three fifths seen once. Sequenced input: peripheral blood mononuclear cells. The receptor set was obtained from a woman between 45 and 65 years old with T-cell large granular lymphocyte leukemia. Some clones in this sample may be carry-over from other donors' samples.

J is TRBJ1-1 and V is TRBV18, with 7 bases aligning to TRBD1. J gave up 6 bases and V 6 bases, and 7 bases lay outside the gene matches. The CDR3 loop spans 13 amino acids. The germline gives CDR1 KGHSH, CDR2 LQKENI. This CDR3 is CASSPGQTPEAFF. The DNA of the CDR3 is TGTGCCAGCTCGCCGGGACAGACCCCTGAAGCTTTCTTT. Filled out from reference TRBV18 and TRBJ1-1, the complete variable domain reads NAGVMQNPRHLVRRRGQEARLRCSPMKGHSHVYWYRQLPEEGLKFMVYLQKENIIDESGMPKERFSAEFPKEGPSILRIQQVVRGDSAAYFCASSPGQTPEAFFGQGTRLTVV.

The V gene is TRBV5-1, the J gene TRBJ2-1, with D possibly being TRBD2 (6 bases). The CDR3 contains 14 residues. Germline assignment: CDR1 SGHRS and CDR2 YFSETQ. V lost 3 bases and J 1 base, leaving 8 bases between the germline ends. The CDR3 sequence is CASSWDSSYNEQFF. CDR3 nucleotides: TGCGCCAGCAGCTGGGACTCTTCCTACAATGAGCAGTTCTTC.

The rearrangement links TRBV5-4 to TRBJ1-2, with a weak D call TRBD1 (6 bases). Germline-derived CDR1 and CDR2 are SGHNT and YYREEE (reference sequence). This CDR3 contains 15 residues. The ends were cut back, 3 bases at V and 5 bases at J, with 17 bases in the middle. CDR3 bases: TGTGCCAGCAGCTCATACGACGGGACACCTTATGGCTACACCTTC. Amino acids: CASSSYDGTPYGYTF.

This clone occurred a few times. This chain uses TRBV30 with TRBJ2-3; either TRBD1 or TRBD2 may fit D (6 bases each). The V end was cut by 2 bases, the J end by 1 base, with 10 bases between. The CDR3 spans 14 residues. Germline-derived CDR1 and CDR2 are GTSNPN and SVGIG (reference sequence). The CDR3 reads CAWSLGGRTDTQYF. The DNA for the CDR3 is TGTGCCTGGAGTTTGGGGGGCCGCACAGATACGCAGTATTTT.

This rearrangement joins TRBV6-5 to TRBJ2-7; no clear D. The CDR3 sequence is 14 residues long. Germline values: CDR1 MNHEY, CDR2 SVGAGI. Trimming took 2 bases from V and 6 from J, leaving 14 bases between them. CDR3 residues: CASSYERATGEQYF. CDR3 DNA sequence: TGTGCCAGCAGTTACGAACGGGCGACGGGCGAGCAGTACTTC.

The genes are TRBV29-1 and TRBJ2-7; a possible D gene is TRBD2 (7 bases). V was clipped by 6 bases and J by 2 bases, with 20 bases between them. Germline CDR1 and CDR2: SQVTM and ANQGSEA. The CDR3 consists of 15 residues. CDR3 sequence: CSVTGGQGSTYEQYF. The CDR3 DNA reads TGCAGCGTGACCGGGGGGCAGGGGTCGACCTACGAGCAGTACTTC.

The chain links TRBV4-2 to TRBJ2-7; D may match TRBD1 or TRBD2 (5 bases each). V lost 4 bases and J lost 2, with 15 bases in between. This CDR3 is built from 15 residues. Looked up from germline, CDR1 is LGHNA and CDR2 is YNFKEQ. The CDR3 is CASSPNRDGTYEQYF. CDR3 sequence (DNA): TGTGCCAGCAGCCCGAACCGGGACGGCACCTACGAGCAGTACTTC.

Judged by abundance, this clone is medium-sized (0.01 to 0.1%). The J gene is TRBJ2-5, the V gene TRBV19, with 7 bases that match TRBD1. The CDR3 has 16 residues. Trimming removed 5 bases from V and 1 base from J; junction bases left unmatched: 10. Germline V gene data show CDR1 as LNHDA and CDR2 as SQIVND (reference sequence). The CDR3 DNA is TGTGCCAGTAGTGGTACAGGGGCCCAGATCCAAGAGACCCAGTACTTC. Protein product: CASSGTGAQIQETQYF.

The chain carries TRBV5-1 and TRBJ2-3; D unresolved. V lost 4 bases to trimming and J lost 2 bases, with 14 bases between them. Germline loops: CDR1 SGHRS, CDR2 YFSETQ. CDR3 length: 15 amino acids. Written as DNA, the CDR3 is TGCGCCAGCAGCCTTAATGGAGAAGACACAGATACGCAGTATTTT. This sequence encodes CASSLNGEDTDTQYF.

By frequency in the sample, this clone is hyperexpanded. This chain's CDR3 is CASSDLAGMLGRQFF. The CDR3 bases are TGTGCCAGCAGCGACCTAGCGGGTATGCTCGGTCGGCAGTTCTTC. The chain carries TRBV13 and TRBJ2-1; 8 bases fit TRBD2. The CDR3 has 15 amino acids. Germline V lookup: CDR1 PRHDT, CDR2 FYEKMQ (reference sequence). V shed 5 bases, J shed 12 bases, and the junction held 15 bases outside the gene matches.

This sequence joins TRBV7-9 and TRBJ1-1; possibly TRBD1 for D (6 bases). The V gene's germline CDR1 is SEHNR and CDR2 FQNEAQ (reference sequence). Trimming shortened V by 1 base and J by 11 bases, and 14 bases separated the two germline ends. This CDR3 is built from 13 residues. Written as DNA, the CDR3 is TGTGCCAGCAGCTTAGATACCCAGGGGCACGCTTTCTTT. This encodes CASSLDTQGHAFF. Drawing the rest from reference TRBV7-9 and TRBJ1-1, the complete variable domain is DTGVSQNPRHKITKRGQNVTFRCDPISEHNRLYWYRQTLGQGPEFLTYFQNEAQLEKSRLLSDRFSAERPKGSFSTLEIQRTEQGDSAMYLCASSLDTQGHAFFGQGTRLTVV.

The table lists this clone with a few counts. V usage is TRBV6-5 and J usage is TRBJ1-4; D unclear. Per germline, CDR1 MNHEY and CDR2 SVGAGI. There are 15 residues in the CDR3. The ends were cut back, 0 bases at V and 8 bases at J, with 13 bases in the middle. The CDR3 region is CASSYSIGQHEKLFF. DNA of the CDR3: TGTGCCAGCAGTTACTCGATCGGGCAACACGAAAAACTGTTTTTT.

The genes are TRBV30 and TRBJ2-5, with 9 bases aligning to TRBD1. V lost 8 bases to trimming and J lost 0 bases; unmatched junction nucleotides: 10. This CDR3 contains 15 residues. Germline loops: CDR1 GTSNPN, CDR2 SVGIG (reference sequence). The CDR3 spells CARKVGQGYQETQYF. The CDR3, as DNA: TGTGCCCGGAAGGTCGGACAGGGGTACCAAGAGACCCAGTACTTC. The full variable domain, completed using reference TRBV30 and TRBJ2-5, is SQTIHQWPATLVQPVGSPLSLECTVEGTSNPNLYWYRQAAGRGLQLLFYSVGIGQISSEVPQNLSASRPQDRQFILSSKKLLLSDSGFYLCARKVGQGYQETQYFGPGTRLLVL.

The V call is TRBV5-1, the J call TRBJ1-2; D ambiguous. The V end was cut by 3 bases, the J end by 9 bases, with 12 bases between. The CDR3 sequence is 12 residues long. The germline V gene encodes CDR1 SGHRS and CDR2 YFSETQ. The CDR3 bases are TGCGCCAGCAGCTCGGAGGATTATCGCTACACCTTC. Encoded protein: CASSSEDYRYTF.